The 12 T cell receptor beta chains given below trace back to one sample, sequenced in a study of T-cell reconstitution after alpha-beta-depleted transplantation in children. A library of TCRbeta sequences, prepared with unique molecular identifiers, was generated. TCRdb recomputed calls from the PCR reads with MiXCR, one row per CDR3 protein. The sample includes hundreds of thousands of distinct CDR3 sequences, 16% of them seen just once. The specimen comprised PBMCs from the stem cell graft donor, sampled from the stem cell graft. These receptors all stem from a human donor who donated a stem cell graft to a child with acute myeloid leukemia.

The table lists this clonotype with a few counts. The rearrangement uses TRBV23-1 and TRBJ2-2; 7 positions agree with TRBD1. TRBV23-1 is recorded as an ORF, its role being uncertain. The CDR3 covers 15 residues. After removal of 5 bases from V and 4 bases from J, the junction contained 7 bases not matched to a gene. The CDR3 DNA reads as TGCGCCAGCAGTTTTAGGGGGCGAGGCACCGGGGAGCTGTTTTTT. Residues: CASSFRGRGTGELFF.

A few counts support this clonotype. V usage is TRBV28 and J usage is TRBJ1-5; no definite D call. Per germline, CDR1 MDHEN and CDR2 SYDVKM. The CDR3 totals 15 residues. The V and J ends lost 5 bases and 1 base respectively, with 12 bases between them. DNA of the CDR3: TGTGCCAGCAGTCAAAGGAGAGGAAGCAATCAGCCCCAGCATTTT. It codes for CASSQRRGSNQPQHF.

The DNA for the CDR3 is TGTGCCAGCCTCAGGGGAAGCAATCAGCCCCAGCATTTT. Translating it yields CASLRGSNQPQHF. The rearrangement joins TRBV21-1 to TRBJ1-5; TRBD1 is the table's D call, not checked against the DNA. TRBV21-1 represents a pseudogene. The CDR3 covers 13 residues.

The chain joins TRBV6-2 or TRBV6-3 to TRBJ2-1; D gene ambiguous. Trimming pared 2 bases from V and 5 bases from J, leaving 13 bases between. The CDR3 has 15 amino acids. Germline V gives CDR1 MNHEY, CDR2 SVGEGT. CDR3 region: CASSYPPSSNNEQFF. The CDR3 DNA follows: TGTGCCAGCAGTTACCCCCCGTCCAGCAACAATGAGCAGTTCTTC.

This clonotype was observed at least ten times. The CDR3 loop is CSAGRRGLDEQFF. The CDR3 DNA is TGCAGTGCTGGAAGGCGGGGTTTGGATGAGCAGTTCTTC. This chain connects TRBV20-1 to TRBJ2-1; D is possibly TRBD2 (6 bases). V lost 5 bases and J 8 bases, leaving 16 bases between the germline ends. There are 13 residues in the CDR3. Germline V CDR1 and CDR2: DFQATT, SNEGSKA (reference sequence).

Many counts were recorded for this clonotype. The chain links TRBV29-1 to TRBJ2-5, with 12 bases fitting TRBD2. The CDR3 length is 15 residues. After removal of 1 base from V and 2 bases from J, the junction contained 2 bases not matched to a gene. Germline V gives CDR1 SQVTM, CDR2 ANQGSEA. In nucleotides, the CDR3 is TGCAGCGTTGAAGGGACTAGCGGGACACAAGAGACCCAGTACTTC. This gives the protein CSVEGTSGTQETQYF.

This clonotype was observed at least ten times. The J gene is TRBJ1-2, the V gene TRBV29-1; D may be TRBD1 (5 bases). Germline CDR1 is SQVTM and CDR2 is ANQGSEA. V was pared by 7 bases and J by 3 bases, with 12 bases between. The CDR3 has 12 amino acids. DNA of the CDR3: TGCAGCGCCGTGTGGGGGGACTATGGCTACACCTTC. This translates into CSAVWGDYGYTF. Full variable domain (outside the CDR3, taken from reference TRBV29-1 and TRBJ1-2): SAVISQKPSRDICQRGTSLTIQCQVDSQVTMMFWYRQQPGQSLTLIATANQGSEATYESGFVIDKFPISRPNLTFSTLTVSNMSPEDSSIYLCSAVWGDYGYTFGSGTRLTVV.

This clonotype came up many times. The chain employs TRBV5-6 and TRBJ2-5; D not resolved. Looked up from germline, CDR1 is SGHDT and CDR2 is YYEEEE. The CDR3 is made up of 13 amino acids. V lost 0 bases, J lost 4 bases, and 7 bases lay in between. As DNA, the CDR3 is TGTGCCAGCAGCTTGGCCCGGCCAGAGACCCAGTACTTC. Translating gives CASSLARPETQYF.

This clonotype was counted ten times or more. The gene calls are TRBV6-2 or TRBV6-3 and TRBJ2-7; no clear D. Looked up from germline, CDR1 is MNHEY and CDR2 is SVGEGT. CDR3 length: 13 amino acids. Trimming left V 1 base short and J 6 bases short, with 10 bases between. CDR3 sequence reads: CASSYLGFLEQYF. CDR3 bases: TGTGCCAGCAGTTACTTGGGTTTTCTCGAGCAGTACTTC.

This rearrangement joins TRBV7-2 to TRBJ1-4; unclear D gene. The CDR3 runs 15 residues. With 4 bases removed from V and 4 bases from J, the gap between germline ends came to 13 bases. CDR1 and CDR2 from the germline V gene are SGHTA and FQGNSA. This chain's CDR3 is CASSSRTSRNEKLFF. In DNA form, the CDR3 reads TGTGCCAGCAGCTCGCGGACCAGCCGTAATGAAAAACTGTTTTTT.

The table lists this clonotype with many counts. The chain uses TRBV7-9 and TRBJ2-3; TRBD2 is a possible D gene (5 bases). The length of the CDR3 is 14 residues. Between the trimmed V and J ends, which lost 2 bases and 2 bases, there was a span of 8 bases. Germline V gene lookup returns CDR1 SEHNR and CDR2 FQNEAQ (reference sequence). In DNA form, the CDR3 reads TGTGCCAGCAGCTTAAAGGACTTCACAGATACGCAGTATTTT. It encodes CASSLKDFTDTQYF.

V gene TRBV27 combines with J gene TRBJ2-1; no definite D call. CDR3 length: 20 amino acids. Germline V gene lookup returns CDR1 MNHEY and CDR2 SMNVEV (reference sequence). The V and J ends lost 7 bases and 1 base respectively, with 29 bases between them. CDR3 in amino acids: CASTNRGKGQGTGSYNEQFF. The CDR3 region has the DNA TGTGCCAGCACCAACCGAGGCAAGGGTCAAGGCACCGGGTCCTACAATGAGCAGTTCTTC.